Below, 31 T cell receptor beta chains from the same sample are listed, as sequenced in a study of blood T cell repertoires in COVID-19. TCRdb keeps only in-frame clones here, not all; method: immunoSEQ multiplex PCR. The sample has some 140,000 clones, 79% seen once. The material sequenced was peripheral blood. Receptors were obtained from a man aged 55 to 70 with acute or convalescent COVID-19.

The rearrangement joins TRBV6-2 or TRBV6-3 to TRBJ2-7; 11 bases map to TRBD1. Germline assignment: CDR1 MNHEY and CDR2 SVGEGT. Trimming took 6 bases from V and 3 from J; bases not matched to a gene: 10. The CDR3 runs to 16 residues. This CDR3 is CASSQSGTGGLYEQYF. CDR3 in DNA: TGTGCCAGCAGCCAATCCGGGACAGGGGGACTCTACGAGCAGTACTTC.

The rearrangement links TRBV19 to TRBJ2-2; TRBD1 agrees at 10 bases. V was pared by 4 bases and J by 4 bases, with 0 bases of the junction left unmatched. From germline, CDR1 is LNHDA and CDR2 SQIVND (reference sequence). The CDR3 runs 14 residues. CDR3 loop: CASSRTGGTGELFF. The CDR3 DNA reads TGTGCCAGTAGTAGGACAGGGGGCACCGGGGAGCTGTTTTTT. Full variable domain (rest looked up from reference TRBV19 and TRBJ2-2): DGGITQSPKYLFRKEGQNVTLSCEQNLNHDAMYWYRQDPGQGLRLIYYSQIVNDFQKGDIAEGYSVSREKKESFPLTVTSAQKNPTAFYLCASSRTGGTGELFFGEGSRLTVL.

The rearrangement joins TRBV6-5 to TRBJ1-4, with no clear D. CDR3 length: 13 amino acids. V lost 8 bases and J lost 0, with 7 bases in between. Per the germline V gene, CDR1 is MNHEY and CDR2 is SVGAGI. The CDR3 loop is CASRVATNEKLFF. The CDR3 DNA follows: TGTGCCAGCCGAGTTGCAACTAATGAAAAACTGTTTTTT.

V and J are TRBV5-1 and TRBJ1-4; the D gene is possibly TRBD1 (6 bases). The CDR3 is 13 amino acids. The germline CDR1 and CDR2 sequences are SGHRS and YFSETQ. Trimming stripped 2 bases from V and 8 bases from J, with 10 bases between. The CDR3: CASSFAGTEKLFF. CDR3 nucleotides: TGCGCCAGCAGCTTTGCCGGGACAGAAAAACTGTTTTTT.

This chain joins TRBV7-9 and TRBJ1-3; 7 bases are shared with TRBD1. This CDR3 has 15 residues. CDR1 is SEHNR and CDR2 is FQNEAQ in the germline V gene (reference sequence). V lost 1 base and J lost 2; bases outside the gene matches: 2. CDR3 coding DNA: TGTGCCAGCAGCTTAGACAGGGGAACTGGAAACACCATATATTTT. Its protein is CASSLDRGTGNTIYF.

The rearrangement joins TRBV6-5 to TRBJ1-5; 7 positions agree with TRBD1. The J segment lost 5 bases and the V segment lost 6 bases, leaving 10 bases of the junction unmatched. The CDR3 has 15 amino acids. The germline gives CDR1 MNHEY, CDR2 SVGAGI. In DNA form, the CDR3 reads TGTGCCAGCAGCTTCGACAGGGCGATGGATCAGCCCCAGCATTTT. This codes for CASSFDRAMDQPQHF.

The chain uses TRBV5-4 and TRBJ2-1; weak D call: TRBD1 (5 bases). Germline values: CDR1 SGHNT, CDR2 YYREEE (reference sequence). The length of the CDR3 is 16 residues. V lost 3 bases and J 7 bases, leaving 20 bases between the germline ends. The CDR3 here is CASSYKSRVYGNEQFF. The CDR3 coding sequence is TGTGCCAGCAGCTATAAGAGCAGGGTTTATGGGAATGAGCAGTTCTTC.

J is TRBJ2-3 and V is TRBV11-2, with D perhaps matching TRBD2 (6 bases). V lost 5 bases, J lost 11 bases, and 11 bases lay in between. Germline lookup yields CDR1 SGHAT and CDR2 FQNNGV. The CDR3 totals 11 residues. DNA of the CDR3: TGTGCCAGCAGCCAGGGACTCAGGCAGTATTTT. This translates into CASSQGLRQYF. Together with reference TRBV11-2 and TRBJ2-3, the CDR3 gives the full variable domain: EAGVAQSPRYKIIEKRQSVAFWCNPISGHATLYWYQQILGQGPKLLIQFQNNGVVDDSQLPKDRFSAERLKGVDSTLKIQPAKLEDSAVYLCASSQGLRQYFGPGTRLTVL.

The rearrangement joins TRBV15 to TRBJ1-6; no clear D gene. Germline-derived CDR1 and CDR2 are LNHNV and YYDKDF (reference sequence). V shed 1 base and J shed 8 bases, with 6 bases lying between them. The CDR3 runs 13 residues. The chain's CDR3 is CATSRAGDSPLHF. CDR3 nucleotide sequence: TGTGCCACCAGCAGAGCCGGTGATTCACCCCTCCACTTT.

The V gene is TRBV30, the J gene TRBJ1-5; perhaps TRBD1 as D (6 bases). This CDR3 comprises 15 residues. CDR1 is GTSNPN, CDR2 SVGIG, per germline (reference sequence). Deletions cut 0 bases from V and 6 bases from J, with 15 bases between. CDR3 sequence reads: CAWSVGDTGGQPQHF. DNA of the CDR3: TGTGCCTGGAGTGTAGGGGACACGGGCGGTCAGCCCCAGCATTTT.

Concerning this clone: Other DNA sequences in this sample translate to the same CDR3. V is TRBV9 and J is TRBJ1-6, with 8 bases fitting TRBD1. The germline CDR1 and CDR2 sequences are SGDLS and YYNGEE. The CDR3 length is 16 residues. V shed 2 bases and J 9 bases; nucleotides not matched to a gene: 10. The CDR3 is CASSVSDRGPSSPLHF. The CDR3 DNA reads TGTGCCAGCAGCGTTTCCGACAGGGGCCCCTCTTCACCCCTCCACTTT.

Comments on this clone: Other DNA sequences in this specimen translate into the identical CDR3. The chain couples TRBV9 to TRBJ2-3; no clear D. Per germline, CDR1 SGDLS and CDR2 YYNGEE. This CDR3 is 12 amino acids long. The V and J ends lost 0 bases and 6 bases respectively, with 5 bases between them. The CDR3 spells CASSVGLDTQYF. CDR3 sequence (DNA): TGTGCCAGCAGCGTAGGGCTGGATACGCAGTATTTT.

The chain couples TRBV5-6 to TRBJ2-4; maybe TRBD1 (6 bases). This CDR3 is built from 14 residues. V was trimmed by 0 bases and J by 4 bases, leaving 8 bases between them. Germline V gene data show CDR1 as SGHDT and CDR2 as YYEEEE. CDR3: CASSLERGKNIQYF. CDR3 nucleotides: TGTGCCAGCAGCTTGGAAAGGGGGAAAAACATTCAGTACTTC. The whole variable domain, remainder taken from reference TRBV5-6 and TRBJ2-4, is DAGVTQSPTHLIKTRGQQVTLRCSPKSGHDTVSWYQQALGQGPQFIFQYYEEEERQRGNFPDRFSGHQFPNYSSELNVNALLLGDSALYLCASSLERGKNIQYFGAGTRLSVL.

V is TRBV5-5 and J is TRBJ1-2, with 9 bases aligning to TRBD1. This CDR3 is built from 18 residues. J lost 7 bases, V lost 1 base, and 17 bases had no gene match. Germline loops: CDR1 SGHKS, CDR2 YYEKEE (reference sequence). The CDR3 DNA is TGTGCCAGCAGCTTGTCGCTCCGTGCCGGGACAGGGCTGAGTGGCTACACCTTC. As protein: CASSLSLRAGTGLSGYTF.

This clone was recorded a few times. The V call is TRBV28, the J call TRBJ1-4; D is undetermined. Per germline, CDR1 MDHEN and CDR2 SYDVKM. The CDR3 spans 16 residues. Trimming shortened V by 2 bases and J by 6 bases, and 16 bases separated the two germline ends. This chain's CDR3 is CASSLAGGGGYEKLFF. CDR3 sequence (DNA): TGTGCCAGCAGTTTAGCGGGTGGCGGAGGTTATGAAAAACTGTTTTTT.

This chain joins TRBV4-3 and TRBJ2-5, with 11 bases aligning to TRBD2. The germline V gene has CDR1 LGHNA and CDR2 YSLEER. V lost 0 bases to trimming and J lost 7 bases; unmatched junction nucleotides: 7. The CDR3 totals 16 residues. The CDR3 loop is CASSQEIAGGRGTQYF. The CDR3 DNA reads as TGCGCCAGCAGCCAAGAGATAGCGGGAGGGCGGGGGACCCAGTACTTC.

The chain joins TRBV6-5 to TRBJ2-1; 7 bases map to TRBD2. Germline assignment: CDR1 MNHEY and CDR2 SVGAGI. Germline trimming cut 5 bases from V and 8 bases from J; bases unmatched to any gene: 6. The CDR3 length is 13 residues. This CDR3 is CASSRREIDEQFF. In DNA, the CDR3 is TGTGCCAGCAGTCGGCGGGAGATTGATGAGCAGTTCTTC.

This chain uses TRBV5-5 with TRBJ1-2; 11 positions match TRBD1. The CDR3 contains 13 residues. J lost 6 bases, V lost 4 bases, and 2 bases had no gene match. The germline CDR1 and CDR2 sequences are SGHKS and YYEKEE (reference sequence). In DNA, the CDR3 is TGTGCCAGCAGCGGGACAGGGGGAAATGGCTACACCTTC. Its translation is CASSGTGGNGYTF.

This rearrangement joins TRBV7-2 to TRBJ1-1, with 9 bases lining up with TRBD1. The CDR3 is 15 residues long. The junction had 5 bases not matched to a gene; V was cut back by 3 bases and J by 3 bases. The germline V gene encodes CDR1 SGHTA and CDR2 FQGNSA. Written as DNA, the CDR3 is TGTGCCAGCAGCTTGACAGGGGGTAAGGACACTGAAGCTTTCTTT. It yields the protein CASSLTGGKDTEAFF.

J is TRBJ2-5 and V is TRBV24-1; the D gene is possibly TRBD2 (5 bases). Germline lookup yields CDR1 KGHDR and CDR2 SFDVKD. V lost 5 bases, J lost 7 bases, and 7 bases lay in between. The CDR3 has 11 amino acids. This chain's CDR3 is CATSGAGTQYF. In DNA form, the CDR3 reads TGTGCCACCAGTGGGGCGGGGACCCAGTACTTC.

A word on this clone: The identical CDR3 is also encoded by other nucleotide sequences in the sample. The rearrangement uses TRBV4-1 and TRBJ1-2; D may be TRBD1 (6 bases). Trimming stripped 1 base from V and 0 bases from J, with 9 bases between. There are 15 residues in the CDR3. Germline assignment: CDR1 MGHRA and CDR2 YSYEKL. This CDR3 reads CASSQGQGSNYGYTF. CDR3 nucleotides: TGCGCCAGCAGCCAAGGTCAGGGGTCTAACTATGGCTACACCTTC.

This chain uses TRBV2 with TRBJ2-2; D might be TRBD1 (6 bases). The V end lost 1 base, the J end lost 4 bases, and 10 bases lay between the germline ends. The CDR3 length is 15 residues. Germline values: CDR1 SNHLY, CDR2 FYNNEI. CDR3 region: CASSEVRGITGELFF. In DNA, the CDR3 is TGTGCCAGCAGTGAAGTCAGGGGAATCACCGGGGAGCTGTTTTTT.

This clone occurred a few times. V is TRBV11-2 and J is TRBJ2-5; TRBD2 matches at 12 bases. CDR1 and CDR2 from the germline V gene are SGHAT and FQNNGV. The CDR3 totals 15 residues. The V segment lost 5 bases and the J segment 5 bases; nucleotides outside the gene matches: 6. The CDR3 reads CASSPGTSGFETQYF. DNA of the CDR3: TGTGCCAGCAGCCCCGGGACTAGCGGGTTCGAGACCCAGTACTTC.

This chain links TRBV19 with TRBJ1-5; possibly TRBD1 for D (5 bases). Germline CDR1 LNHDA, CDR2 SQIVND (reference sequence). There are 13 residues in the CDR3. Trimming shortened V by 9 bases and J by 2 bases, and 11 bases separated the two germline ends. In DNA form, the CDR3 reads TGTGCCAGCCAGGGCGAACGCAATCAGCCCCAGCATTTT. Amino acid sequence: CASQGERNQPQHF.

The chain joins TRBV11-2 to TRBJ2-3; D gene uncertain. CDR1 SGHAT and CDR2 FQNNGV come from the germline V gene. With 5 bases removed from V and 6 bases from J, the gap between germline ends came to 12 bases. This CDR3 has 13 residues. Here the CDR3 DNA reads TGTGCCAGCAGCCTCTACCAGGCGGATACGCAGTATTTT. Residues: CASSLYQADTQYF. Together with reference TRBV11-2 and TRBJ2-3, the CDR3 gives the full variable domain: EAGVAQSPRYKIIEKRQSVAFWCNPISGHATLYWYQQILGQGPKLLIQFQNNGVVDDSQLPKDRFSAERLKGVDSTLKIQPAKLEDSAVYLCASSLYQADTQYFGPGTRLTVL.

This CDR3 is CASSQAQNQPQHF. CDR3 nucleotide sequence: TGTGCCAGCAGCCAAGCACAGAATCAGCCCCAGCATTTT. The rearrangement joins TRBV3-1 (or the pseudogene TRBV3-2) to TRBJ1-5; D gene unclear. The V and J ends lost 1 base and 4 bases respectively, with 5 bases between them. The CDR3 sequence is 13 residues long. Per the germline V gene, CDR1 is LGHDT and CDR2 is YNNKEL (reference sequence).

The chain couples TRBV7-2 to TRBJ1-4; 9 positions agree with TRBD1. CDR3 length equals 19 residues. The ends lost 1 base at V and 7 bases at J; junction bases unmatched: 16. Germline CDR1 is SGHTA and CDR2 is FQGNSA. The DNA of the CDR3 is TGTGCCAGCAGCTTAGTCGGGACAGGGAGGGTAGGGGTGAGTGAAAAACTGTTTTTT. Translating gives CASSLVGTGRVGVSEKLFF.

This sequence joins TRBV7-2 and TRBJ2-1; 7 bases fit TRBD1. The V segment lost 1 base and the J segment 4 bases; nucleotides outside the gene matches: 4. Germline V gene data show CDR1 as SGHTA and CDR2 as FQGNSA. This CDR3 is 15 amino acids long. This CDR3 reads CASSLDRGQYNEQFF. CDR3 sequence (DNA): TGTGCCAGCAGCTTAGACAGGGGTCAATACAATGAGCAGTTCTTC.

The chain combines TRBV11-3 with TRBJ2-7, with TRBD1 identical over 9 bases. V shed 1 base and J 2 bases; nucleotides not matched to a gene: 3. This CDR3 comprises 15 residues. Germline CDR1 SGHNT, CDR2 YENEEA. CDR3 amino acids: CASSLAGQGPYEQYF. For the CDR3, the DNA is TGTGCCAGCAGCTTAGCGGGACAGGGACCCTACGAGCAGTACTTC.

The J gene is TRBJ1-3, the V gene TRBV7-2; D not certain. The CDR3 covers 15 residues. Germline V gene sequence: CDR1 SGHTA, CDR2 FQGNSA. Trimming left V 1 base short and J 0 bases short, with 7 bases between. This CDR3 is CASSLDAGSGNTIYF. The CDR3 DNA follows: TGTGCCAGCAGCTTAGACGCGGGCTCTGGAAACACCATATATTTT. Complete variable domain (other parts from reference TRBV7-2 and TRBJ1-3): GAGVSQSPSNKVTEKGKDVELRCDPISGHTALYWYRQSLGQGLEFLIYFQGNSAPDKSGLPSDRFSAERTGGSVSTLTIQRTQQEDSAVYLCASSLDAGSGNTIYFGEGSWLTVV.

Comment on this clone: The sample holds other DNA sequences that translate to the same CDR3. The chain couples TRBV10-3 to TRBJ2-1, with 7 bases identical to TRBD1. There are 12 residues in the CDR3. Per germline, CDR1 ENHRY and CDR2 SYGVKD. The V gene end was trimmed by 9 bases and the J gene end by 5 bases; junction bases not matched to a gene: 4. The CDR3 loop is CAIAQGNNEQFF. CDR3 in DNA: TGTGCCATAGCACAGGGGAACAATGAGCAGTTCTTC.